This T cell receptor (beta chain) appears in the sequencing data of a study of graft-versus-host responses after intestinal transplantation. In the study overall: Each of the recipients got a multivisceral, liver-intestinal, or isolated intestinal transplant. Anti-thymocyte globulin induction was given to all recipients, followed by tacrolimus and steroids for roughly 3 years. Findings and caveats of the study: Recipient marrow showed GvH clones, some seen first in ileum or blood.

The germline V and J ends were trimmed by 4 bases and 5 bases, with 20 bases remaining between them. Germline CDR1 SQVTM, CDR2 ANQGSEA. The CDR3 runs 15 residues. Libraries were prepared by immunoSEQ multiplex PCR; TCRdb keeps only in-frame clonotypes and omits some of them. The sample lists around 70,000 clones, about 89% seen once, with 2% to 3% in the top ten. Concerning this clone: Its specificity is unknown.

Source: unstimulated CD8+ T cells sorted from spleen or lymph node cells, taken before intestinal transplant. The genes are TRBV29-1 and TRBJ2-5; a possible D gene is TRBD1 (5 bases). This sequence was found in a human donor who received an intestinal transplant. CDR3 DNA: TGCAGCGTTGCCACGTCGGACAATAAGAGGGAGACCCAGTACTTC. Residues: CSVATSDNKRETQYF.